Included here is one T cell receptor (beta chain) sequence, with context. Its matching antigen is unknown. Libraries were prepared by immunoSEQ multiplex PCR; TCRdb keeps only in-frame clonotypes and omits some of them. The table has under 70,000 clones, around 87% seen once. The record originates from a study of identifying expanded T cells in peripheral blood. Overall study results and limits: Technical replicates showed around 1.2 changed clones; around two weeks roughly 16; four weeks 19.

Sequenced material: blood. This TCR was recovered from a person aged 18-69 years in good health.

The chain's CDR3 is CASTGQLSSYEQYF. CDR3 nucleotides: TGCGCCAGCACCGGACAGCTCAGCTCCTACGAGCAGTACTTC. This rearrangement joins TRBV23-1 to TRBJ2-5; maybe TRBD1 (6 bases). The DNA end is more similar to TRBJ2-7, so the J call may be wrong. TRBV23-1 is flagged as an ORF with uncertain function. The CDR3 runs 14 residues.